This T cell receptor (beta chain) was sequenced during a study of blood T cell repertoires in COVID-19. About the research overall: From the United States, Italy and Spain came samples of acute and convalescent COVID-19. In each case, the material was cDNA or gDNA derived from T cells, B-cell-depleted T cells, or PBMCs.

Generated by immunoSEQ multiplex PCR, the TCRdb table keeps only in-frame clones and is missing some. The data show some 360,000 clones, with 87% seen just once and approximately 2.4% held by the top ten. This clone was counted only a few times. Germline assignment: CDR1 SGHRS and CDR2 YFSETQ. V gave up 3 bases and J gave up 0 bases; unmatched junction bases: 5. The CDR3 loop spans 15 amino acids. This TCR was recovered from a woman in her sixties with COVID-19, enrolled during active disease. The sample taken for sequencing was peripheral blood. The rearrangement joins TRBV5-1 to TRBJ1-2; 7 positions match TRBD1. This chain's CDR3 is CASSWGQRANYGYTF. Here the CDR3 DNA reads TGCGCCAGCAGCTGGGGACAGCGAGCTAACTATGGCTACACCTTC.